Listed below are T cell receptor beta chains from one sample, sequenced in a study of shared clonotypes between healthy human individuals. The data were produced by immunoSEQ multiplex PCR, yet TCRdb's version contains in-frame clones alone and is incomplete. The sample lists about 2 million clones; 90% to 95% were seen once. The sample taken for sequencing was naive CD4+ T cells sorted from blood. These receptor sequences come from a man younger than 30 in good health. CDR3s include the opening cysteine and the closing phenylalanine or tryptophan. Fields, in order: D gene, clone size, J gene, V gene, CDR3 DNA, CDR3 protein. D genes are given only for firm matches. A clone size is listed for some rows: how often the clone was seen (once, few, many), or a class if it is expanded.

d_call: -
clone_size: -
j_call: TRBJ1-1
v_call: TRBV15
cdr3_nt: TGTGCCACCAGCGGAACAGGGAGCACTGAAGCTTTCTTT
cdr3_aa: CATSGTGSTEAFF

d_call: -
clone_size: -
j_call: TRBJ1-3
v_call: TRBV7-9
cdr3_nt: TGTGCCGCCGGTGGGGGGCCTGGAAACACCATATATTTT
cdr3_aa: CAAGGGPGNTIYF

d_call: -
clone_size: once
j_call: TRBJ2-2
v_call: TRBV6-1
cdr3_nt: TGTGCCAGCAGTGACAACTGGGTTTCCGGGGAGCTGTTTTTT
cdr3_aa: CASSDNWVSGELFF

d_call: TRBD1
clone_size: -
j_call: TRBJ1-5
v_call: TRBV19
cdr3_nt: TGTGCCAGTAGCCCGCGACAGGGACATCAGCCCCAGCATTTT
cdr3_aa: CASSPRQGHQPQHF

d_call: -
clone_size: once
j_call: TRBJ1-2
v_call: TRBV19
cdr3_nt: TGTGCCAGTAGTCCACAGGGATTGACGAACTATGGCTACACCTTC
cdr3_aa: CASSPQGLTNYGYTF

d_call: TRBD1
clone_size: once
j_call: TRBJ1-2
v_call: TRBV11-2
cdr3_nt: TGTGCCAGCAGCTTAGCCTCGGACAGGAACTATGGCTACACCTTC
cdr3_aa: CASSLASDRNYGYTF

d_call: -
clone_size: -
j_call: TRBJ2-1
v_call: TRBV2
cdr3_nt: TGTGCCAGCAGTGAAGAGGAGGGGTCCTACAATGAGCAGTTCTTC
cdr3_aa: CASSEEEGSYNEQFF

d_call: -
clone_size: -
j_call: TRBJ1-1
v_call: TRBV6-6
cdr3_nt: TGTGCCAGCACTCAACAGGGCCGGAGAGACACTGAAGCTTTCTTT
cdr3_aa: CASTQQGRRDTEAFF

d_call: -
clone_size: -
j_call: TRBJ2-1
v_call: TRBV7-7
cdr3_nt: TGTGCTAGCAGCTTAGATGTAAGAAGCGGGGAGCAGTTCTTC
cdr3_aa: CASSLDVRSGEQFF

d_call: -
clone_size: -
j_call: TRBJ2-7
v_call: TRBV7-9
cdr3_nt: TGTGCCAGCAGCTTAGCGGGAGGTACGTACGAGCAGTACTTC
cdr3_aa: CASSLAGGTYEQYF

d_call: -
clone_size: once
j_call: TRBJ1-4
v_call: TRBV6-6
cdr3_nt: TGTGCCAGCAGTCGGAATGAAAAACTGTTTTTT
cdr3_aa: CASSRNEKLFF

d_call: -
clone_size: -
j_call: TRBJ2-1
v_call: TRBV4-1
cdr3_nt: TGCGCCAGCAGCCAACTTAGTCGAAATGAGCAGTTCTTC
cdr3_aa: CASSQLSRNEQFF

d_call: TRBD1
clone_size: -
j_call: TRBJ2-7
v_call: TRBV5-4
cdr3_nt: TGTGCCAGCAGTCCGAGACAGGGCCTCCACGAGCAGTACTTC
cdr3_aa: CASSPRQGLHEQYF

d_call: TRBD1
clone_size: -
j_call: TRBJ1-5
v_call: TRBV6-1
cdr3_nt: TGTGCCAGCAGTGAACAGGGGGCAAGCAATCAGCCCCAGCATTTT
cdr3_aa: CASSEQGASNQPQHF

d_call: TRBD2
clone_size: -
j_call: TRBJ2-1
v_call: TRBV6-5
cdr3_nt: TGTGCCAGCAGTTCTAACGGGAGGGCCTACAATGAGCAGTTCTTC
cdr3_aa: CASSSNGRAYNEQFF

d_call: -
clone_size: -
j_call: TRBJ2-7
v_call: TRBV19
cdr3_nt: TGTGCCAGTAGTATTGGACAGAGAGGAGGCGAGCAGTACTTC
cdr3_aa: CASSIGQRGGEQYF

d_call: -
clone_size: -
j_call: TRBJ1-3
v_call: TRBV5-1
cdr3_nt: TGCGCCAGCAGCCCCGGTGGGGGAAACACCATATATTTT
cdr3_aa: CASSPGGGNTIYF

d_call: -
clone_size: -
j_call: TRBJ2-1
v_call: TRBV5-4
cdr3_nt: TGTGCCAGCAGCACCGGGACTGGTGGCCGCAATGAGCAGTTCTTC
cdr3_aa: CASSTGTGGRNEQFF

d_call: TRBD1
clone_size: -
j_call: TRBJ1-2
v_call: TRBV5-4
cdr3_nt: TGTGCCAGCAGCTTGGCCACAGGGGCTAACTATGGCTACACCTTC
cdr3_aa: CASSLATGANYGYTF

d_call: TRBD2
clone_size: -
j_call: TRBJ2-3
v_call: TRBV6-5
cdr3_nt: TGTGCCAGCAGTTCCCTAGCGGGGGGGCAAGATACGCAGTATTTT
cdr3_aa: CASSSLAGGQDTQYF

d_call: -
clone_size: -
j_call: TRBJ2-5
v_call: TRBV5-8
cdr3_nt: TGTGCCAGCAGCTTGGCGCAGGGTGTGGGGCATGGTGAGACCCAGTACTTC
cdr3_aa: CASSLAQGVGHGETQYF

d_call: TRBD2
clone_size: -
j_call: TRBJ2-3
v_call: TRBV4-1
cdr3_nt: TGCGCCAGCAGCCAAGATACTAGCGGGGGAACCCTGAAGCAGTATTTT
cdr3_aa: CASSQDTSGGTLKQYF

d_call: -
clone_size: -
j_call: TRBJ1-2
v_call: TRBV7-9
cdr3_nt: TGTGCCAGCAGCTTAGCCGGGTTTGGCTACACCTTC
cdr3_aa: CASSLAGFGYTF

d_call: -
clone_size: -
j_call: TRBJ2-1
v_call: TRBV5-4
cdr3_nt: TGTGCCAGCAGCCCCCCACCGGGACACTCTCACAATGAGCAGTTCTTC
cdr3_aa: CASSPPPGHSHNEQFF

d_call: TRBD2
clone_size: once
j_call: TRBJ2-7
v_call: TRBV19
cdr3_nt: TGTGCCAGTAGGGGACTAGCGGGAGGCCCCGAGCAGTACTTC
cdr3_aa: CASRGLAGGPEQYF

d_call: TRBD2
clone_size: -
j_call: TRBJ2-5
v_call: TRBV11-2
cdr3_nt: TGTGCCAGCAGCTTAGCAGCGGGAGGAGGAGAGACCCAGTACTTC
cdr3_aa: CASSLAAGGGETQYF

d_call: TRBD1
clone_size: -
j_call: TRBJ2-7
v_call: TRBV18
cdr3_nt: TGTGCCAGCTCACCGCAGGGGGCCTACGAGCAGTACTTC
cdr3_aa: CASSPQGAYEQYF

d_call: -
clone_size: -
j_call: TRBJ2-6
v_call: TRBV2
cdr3_nt: TGTGCCAGCAGTGAAGATCACTCTGGGGCCAACGTCCTGACTTTC
cdr3_aa: CASSEDHSGANVLTF

d_call: TRBD1
clone_size: -
j_call: TRBJ1-1
v_call: TRBV18
cdr3_nt: TGTGCCAGCTCACCACTACAGGGGCCCAACACTGAAGCTTTCTTT
cdr3_aa: CASSPLQGPNTEAFF

d_call: TRBD2
clone_size: -
j_call: TRBJ2-7
v_call: TRBV2
cdr3_nt: TGTGCCAGCAGTGCGGAGCGGGAGTCCCACGAGCAGTACTTC
cdr3_aa: CASSAERESHEQYF

d_call: TRBD2
clone_size: -
j_call: TRBJ2-7
v_call: TRBV15
cdr3_nt: TGTGCCACCAGCAGAGTTGGGACTAGCGGAATTGGGATTTCCTACGAGCAGTACTTC
cdr3_aa: CATSRVGTSGIGISYEQYF

d_call: TRBD1
clone_size: -
j_call: TRBJ1-1
v_call: TRBV11-3
cdr3_nt: TGTGCCAGCAGCTCACAGGGGATGAACACTGAAGCTTTCTTT
cdr3_aa: CASSSQGMNTEAFF